The 30 T cell receptor beta chains reported below all come from one sample, sequenced in a study of OX40 agonist ivuxolimab in advanced cancers. Using immunoSEQ multiplex PCR, the repertoire was profiled, and TCRdb retains in-frame clones only, with some absent. The table records over 80,000 clones, approximately 91% of them present only once. This material consisted of CD4+ or CD8+ T cells sorted from blood, taken in a trial of the OX40 agonist ivuxolimab. The receptor set was obtained from an adult with an advanced solid tumor such as melanoma, head and neck, liver or kidney cancer.

This chain joins TRBV27 and TRBJ2-3, with unresolved D. V dropped 5 bases and J dropped 5 bases, with 14 bases sitting between them. Per germline, CDR1 MNHEY and CDR2 SMNVEV (reference sequence). The CDR3 consists of 14 residues. For the CDR3, the DNA is TGTGCCAGCAGTCCGCTCCACGCCAGAGATACGCAGTATTTT. It is translated as CASSPLHARDTQYF.

The rearrangement links TRBV2 to TRBJ2-5; D gene unclear. Germline loops: CDR1 SNHLY, CDR2 FYNNEI. The V gene lost 6 bases and the J gene lost 2 bases, with 4 bases spanning the gap. The CDR3 sequence is 11 residues long. The CDR3: CASRAQETQYF. The CDR3 coding sequence is TGTGCCAGCAGGGCGCAAGAGACCCAGTACTTC.

The V gene is TRBV5-1, the J gene TRBJ2-5; unclear D gene. In germline, CDR1 is SGHRS, CDR2 YFSETQ. Trimming stripped 0 bases from V and 4 bases from J, with 10 bases between. The CDR3 covers 14 residues. Here the CDR3 DNA reads TGCGCCAGCAGCTTGGCCATTTCCCCAGAGACCCAGTACTTC. This codes for CASSLAISPETQYF. Full variable domain (outside the CDR3, taken from reference TRBV5-1 and TRBJ2-5): KAGVTQTPRYLIKTRGQQVTLSCSPISGHRSVSWYQQTPGQGLQFLFEYFSETQRNKGNFPGRFSGRQFSNSRSEMNVSTLELGDSALYLCASSLAISPETQYFGPGTRLLVL.

J is TRBJ1-1 and V is TRBV6-5; D remains unclear. The ends were cut back, 3 bases at V and 1 base at J, with 6 bases in the middle. Germline CDR1 and CDR2: MNHEY and SVGAGI. This CDR3 is built from 13 residues. The CDR3, as DNA: TGTGCCAGCAGTTATGCAGGGAACACTGAAGCTTTCTTT. Its translation: CASSYAGNTEAFF.

The chain is built from TRBV5-1 and TRBJ1-2; no firm D call. The germline V and J ends were trimmed by 0 bases and 0 bases, with 9 bases remaining between them. The germline gives CDR1 SGHRS, CDR2 YFSETQ. The CDR3 is made up of 15 amino acids. CDR3 DNA sequence: TGCGCCAGCAGCTTGGAGTCAGATGCTAACTATGGCTACACCTTC. Its protein product is CASSLESDANYGYTF.

In its sample, this clone was seen a few times. The rearrangement joins TRBV7-9 to TRBJ2-3; 10 bases are shared with TRBD2. V lost 2 bases and J lost 7; bases outside the gene matches: 9. There are 16 residues in the CDR3. In germline, CDR1 is SEHNR, CDR2 FQNEAQ (reference sequence). The CDR3 region is CASSLLASGSLNTQYF. DNA for the CDR3: TGTGCCAGCAGCTTATTGGCTAGCGGGAGTTTAAATACGCAGTATTTT.

The chain employs TRBV27 and TRBJ2-3; a weak D match, TRBD2 (5 bases). Germline V CDR1 and CDR2: MNHEY, SMNVEV (reference sequence). The V and J ends lost 10 bases and 3 bases respectively, with 14 bases between them. The CDR3 extends over 13 amino acids. The DNA of the CDR3 is TGTGCCATCCCTAAGGGCGGGACAGATACGCAGTATTTT. Translated, it gives CAIPKGGTDTQYF.

This clone was seen a single time. The chain is built from TRBV10-3 and TRBJ2-7, with D possibly matching TRBD2 (6 bases). V was cut by 11 bases and J by 6 bases, with 17 bases left in between. The germline gives CDR1 ENHRY, CDR2 SYGVKD. The CDR3 loop spans 12 amino acids. The DNA for the CDR3 is TGTGCCTCCACGGGAGAGGGTAGCGAGCAGTACGTC. This sequence encodes CASTGEGSEQYV.

This clone appeared a few times. The chain employs TRBV28 and TRBJ1-5, with TRBD1 matching 7 bases. Germline CDR1 MDHEN, CDR2 SYDVKM. The V gene end was trimmed by 4 bases and the J gene end by 7 bases; junction bases not matched to a gene: 13. The CDR3 extends over 16 amino acids. The CDR3 region has the DNA TGTGCCAGCAGTTACCTTGCCGACAGGGCGGTCCAGCCCCAGCATTTT. Translated, it gives CASSYLADRAVQPQHF.

The chain couples TRBV6-4 to TRBJ1-1; D ambiguous. Trimming took off 4 bases at V and 4 bases at J, with 10 bases between the two ends. Germline V gene sequence: CDR1 MRHNA, CDR2 SNTAGT. The CDR3 has 13 amino acids. CDR3 sequence reads: CASSASVGTEAFF. CDR3 in DNA: TGTGCCAGCAGTGCGTCAGTGGGCACTGAAGCTTTCTTT.

The chain combines TRBV6-6 with TRBJ1-2; unclear D gene. CDR3 length: 14 residues. Germline V lookup: CDR1 MNHNY, CDR2 SVGAGI (reference sequence). Trimming stripped 2 bases from V and 0 bases from J, with 7 bases between. The CDR3 loop is CASSYGATNYGYTF. The CDR3 nucleotides are TGTGCCAGCAGTTACGGAGCTACTAACTATGGCTACACCTTC.

This chain joins TRBV7-2 and TRBJ1-1; D remains unclear. This CDR3 comprises 14 residues. From germline, CDR1 is SGHTA and CDR2 FQGNSA. Trimming pared 6 bases from V and 1 base from J, leaving 12 bases between. DNA of the CDR3: TGTGCCAGCAGACCCAGTGGAGGGAACACTGAAGCTTTCTTT. Translation: CASRPSGGNTEAFF.

Regarding this clone: Different DNA sequences within this sample yield the same CDR3. The rearrangement joins TRBV2 to TRBJ2-1; D unclear. The CDR3 consists of 15 residues. With 2 bases removed from V and 0 bases from J, the gap between germline ends came to 8 bases. Germline CDR1 is SNHLY and CDR2 is FYNNEI. The CDR3 here is CASSERGSSYNEQFF. CDR3 coding DNA: TGTGCCAGCAGTGAAAGAGGAAGCTCCTACAATGAGCAGTTCTTC.

This chain joins TRBV27 and TRBJ1-1; D remains unclear. The CDR3 totals 12 residues. V was trimmed by 5 bases and J by 2 bases, leaving 6 bases between them. Germline V gene data show CDR1 as MNHEY and CDR2 as SMNVEV (reference sequence). The CDR3 sequence is CASSHDNTEAFF. CDR3 in DNA: TGTGCCAGCAGTCATGATAACACTGAAGCTTTCTTT.

V is TRBV10-3 and J is TRBJ1-5; D not certain. The germline V and J ends were trimmed by 2 bases and 4 bases, with 15 bases remaining between them. The CDR3 spans 16 residues. Germline V gene data show CDR1 as ENHRY and CDR2 as SYGVKD. Here the CDR3 DNA reads TGTGCCATCAGTGAGAGGGATCCAAACGGGAATCAGCCCCAGCATTTT. Protein product: CAISERDPNGNQPQHF.

J is TRBJ1-2 and V is TRBV6-6; 7 positions agree with TRBD1. Germline loops: CDR1 MNHNY, CDR2 SVGAGI (reference sequence). With 2 bases clipped from V and 3 bases from J, the junction kept 9 bases outside the gene matches. The CDR3 sequence is 16 residues long. The chain's CDR3 is CASSYPPSTGYYGYTF. Here the CDR3 DNA reads TGTGCCAGCAGTTACCCACCATCGACAGGGTACTATGGCTACACCTTC.

The V call is TRBV5-6, the J call TRBJ2-2; 11 nucleotides agree with TRBD2. Per the germline V gene, CDR1 is SGHDT and CDR2 is YYEEEE. CDR3 length equals 18 residues. V lost 0 bases, J lost 4 bases, and 8 bases stayed unmatched. In nucleotides, the CDR3 is TGTGCCAGCAGCTTGGCGCTACTAGCGGGAGTTAGCACCGGGGAGCTGTTTTTT. Amino acid sequence: CASSLALLAGVSTGELFF.

The CDR3 here is CASSIQGWTEAFF. The CDR3 bases are TGTGCCAGCTCAATCCAGGGGTGGACTGAAGCTTTCTTT. The chain uses TRBV18 and TRBJ1-1; a possible D gene is TRBD1 (6 bases). Between the trimmed V and J ends, which lost 5 bases and 5 bases, there was a span of 12 bases. The germline V gene has CDR1 KGHSH and CDR2 LQKENI. This CDR3 region has 13 residues.

The sample holds one count of this clone. The chain has TRBV30 and TRBJ1-2; D gene unclear. The CDR3 runs 13 residues. Germline V lookup: CDR1 GTSNPN, CDR2 SVGIG (reference sequence). Trimming stripped 4 bases from V and 3 bases from J, with 12 bases between. The CDR3 DNA reads as TGTGCCTGGATGCAACCGGGATACTATGGCTACACCTTC. Translating gives CAWMQPGYYGYTF. Full variable domain (missing parts from reference TRBV30 and TRBJ1-2): SQTIHQWPATLVQPVGSPLSLECTVEGTSNPNLYWYRQAAGRGLQLLFYSVGIGQISSEVPQNLSASRPQDRQFILSSKKLLLSDSGFYLCAWMQPGYYGYTFGSGTRLTVV.

The chain combines TRBV23-1 with TRBJ1-4; D gene uncertain. TRBV23-1 is an ORF, and what it does is uncertain. The CDR3 is 17 residues long. V lost 0 bases to trimming and J lost 1 base, with 12 bases between them. CDR3 residues: CASSQSKAVLTNEKLFF. CDR3 sequence (DNA): TGCGCCAGCAGTCAATCAAAGGCAGTACTAACTAATGAAAAACTGTTTTTT.

The rearrangement joins TRBV28 to TRBJ1-4; no definite D call. The CDR3 runs 14 residues. CDR1 MDHEN and CDR2 SYDVKM come from the germline V gene. The V end lost 6 bases, the J end lost 8 bases, and 16 bases lay between the germline ends. The CDR3 bases are TGTGCCAGCAGCCCGGGGTTCCTTTACGAAAAACTGTTTTTT. Its protein product is CASSPGFLYEKLFF.

The V gene is TRBV5-1, the J gene TRBJ1-2, with D unresolved. V lost 0 bases, J lost 4 bases, and 10 bases lay in between. Germline-derived CDR1 and CDR2 are SGHRS and YFSETQ. The CDR3 sequence is 14 residues long. The CDR3 sequence: CASSLAPPGYGYTF. The CDR3 coding sequence is TGCGCCAGCAGCTTGGCCCCCCCGGGCTATGGCTACACCTTC.

The chain joins TRBV5-5 to TRBJ2-1, with D hard to call. The germline V and J ends were trimmed by 1 base and 5 bases, with 7 bases remaining between them. Per germline, CDR1 SGHKS and CDR2 YYEKEE (reference sequence). The CDR3 runs to 13 residues. CDR3: CASSLSRDNEQFF. CDR3 bases: TGTGCCAGCAGCTTGAGTCGGGACAATGAGCAGTTCTTC.

This sequence joins TRBV19 and TRBJ1-1; 11 nucleotides agree with TRBD1. Germline trimming cut 5 bases from V and 0 bases from J; bases unmatched to any gene: 11. The CDR3 runs to 18 residues. CDR1 and CDR2 from the germline V gene are LNHDA and SQIVND (reference sequence). CDR3 coding DNA: TGTGCCAGTAGTGCGGGACAGGGGGTCCCCTCCATGAACACTGAAGCTTTCTTT. Protein sequence: CASSAGQGVPSMNTEAFF.

The gene calls are TRBV6-1 and TRBJ1-2, with D unclear. From germline, CDR1 is MNHNS and CDR2 SASEGT. Trimming cost V 3 bases and J 0 bases, with 17 bases left between them. This CDR3 has 17 amino acids. The CDR3 sequence is CASSDPAGYSSNYGYTF. Written as DNA, the CDR3 is TGTGCCAGCAGTGATCCTGCCGGGTATTCTTCTAACTATGGCTACACCTTC.

The rearrangement uses TRBV19 and TRBJ2-1; D remains ambiguous. CDR1 and CDR2 (germline): LNHDA, SQIVND (reference sequence). The CDR3 has 12 amino acids. Trimming left V 5 bases short and J 10 bases short, with 12 bases between. The CDR3 region is CASSHGIGEQFF. CDR3 DNA: TGTGCCAGTAGTCACGGAATAGGGGAGCAGTTCTTC.

This chain joins TRBV28 and TRBJ2-2; maybe TRBD2 (5 bases). The CDR3 covers 15 residues. Germline CDR1 reads MDHEN; CDR2 reads SYDVKM. Trimming removed 3 bases at V and 7 bases at J, with 15 bases between. CDR3 protein: CASSFGRPRGGELFF. The CDR3 DNA reads TGTGCCAGCAGTTTTGGGAGACCTCGGGGCGGGGAGCTGTTTTTT.

About this clone: Other nucleotide sequences in the sample specify the same CDR3. This chain joins TRBV5-1 and TRBJ2-3; D is unclear. Trimming shortened V by 0 bases and J by 1 base, and 6 bases separated the two germline ends. This CDR3 is built from 14 residues. Germline CDR1 SGHRS, CDR2 YFSETQ. The CDR3 bases are TGCGCCAGCAGCTTGGCCCAGGGCACAGATACGCAGTATTTT. Protein product: CASSLAQGTDTQYF.

The chain has TRBV5-1 and TRBJ2-2; 7 positions match TRBD2. Germline V gene lookup returns CDR1 SGHRS and CDR2 YFSETQ. The CDR3 totals 15 residues. V trimming: 4 bases; J trimming: 0 bases; junction bases outside the gene matches: 3. The CDR3 DNA sequence: TGCGCCAGCAGCGCGGGGAGGGCGAACACCGGGGAGCTGTTTTTT. Amino acid sequence: CASSAGRANTGELFF.

This clone appeared a single time. The rearrangement links TRBV7-9 to TRBJ1-2; tentative D call: TRBD1 (5 bases). Trimming stripped 5 bases from V and 8 bases from J, with 15 bases between. Germline CDR1 and CDR2: SEHNR and FQNEAQ (reference sequence). There are 13 residues in the CDR3. In DNA, the CDR3 is TGTGCCAGCAGCCCGGACAATCTGGGAGGCTACACCTTC. Its protein is CASSPDNLGGYTF.